These T cell receptor beta chains were read from a single sample in a study of T cells in Graves' hyperthyroidism and ophthalmopathy. Each CDR3 protein gets one entry after TCRdb re-called the multiplex PCR reads with MiXCR. The sample lists approximately 370,000 distinct CDR3 sequences, 14% to 15% seen once, with over 25% in the top ten. Sequenced sample: blood. These receptor sequences come from a woman in her 30s with Graves' hyperthyroidism. CDR3s include the opening cysteine and the closing phenylalanine or tryptophan. The order of the fields is clone size, J gene, V gene, CDR3 length, D gene, CDR3 protein, CDR3 DNA. D genes are given only for firm matches. Size is omitted from some rows. Given values are once, few, many or a class for expanded clones.

>once|TRBJ2-3|TRBV10-3|14|TRBD2
CAISGGTSRDTQYF
TGTGCCATCAGTGGGGGGACTAGCAGAGATACGCAGTATTTT
>.|TRBJ1-4|TRBV12-3/TRBV12-4|15|TRBD1
CASSGPGTGREKLFF
TGTGCCAGCAGTGGACCCGGGACAGGGCGGGAAAAACTGTTTTTT
>few|TRBJ2-2|TRBV9|13|.
CASSAGLSGELFF
TGTGCCAGCAGCGCAGGACTATCCGGGGAGCTGTTTTTT
>.|TRBJ2-7|TRBV27|16|TRBD2
CASSFLGTSGPYEQYF
TGTGCCAGCAGTTTCCTAGGGACTAGCGGACCCTACGAGCAGTACTTC
>.|TRBJ1-4|TRBV3-1|21|TRBD1
CASSPEAGTGLFQATNEKLFF
TGTGCCAGCAGCCCCGAGGCCGGGACAGGGCTCTTCCAGGCAACTAATGAAAAACTGTTTTTT
>few|TRBJ1-1|TRBV19|14|.
CASSMGLYFPEAFF
TGTGCCAGTAGTATGGGACTTTATTTCCCCGAAGCTTTCTTT
>.|TRBJ2-3|TRBV7-8|15|.
CASSLWASRSDTQYF
TGTGCCAGCAGCTTATGGGCCTCAAGGTCAGATACGCAGTATTTT
>few|TRBJ2-7|TRBV20-1|14|.
CSARERGRAYEQYF
TGCAGTGCTAGAGAAAGGGGACGTGCCTACGAGCAGTACTTC
>many|TRBJ2-3|TRBV28|14|.
CASKKRIHIDTQYF
TGTGCCAGCAAGAAGCGGATACATATAGATACGCAGTATTTT
>many|TRBJ2-7|TRBV28|14|.
CASRLFGAGNEQYF
TGTGCCAGCAGGTTATTTGGGGCCGGGAACGAGCAGTACTTC
>.|TRBJ2-2|TRBV27|19|.
CASSLFPKISGSFAGELFF
TGTGCCAGCAGTTTATTTCCTAAAATTTCCGGGAGCTTTGCCGGGGAGCTGTTTTTT
>many|TRBJ2-7|TRBV11-2|13|.
CASSLSSSSEQYF
TGTGCCAGCAGCTTGTCTAGCTCTAGCGAGCAGTACTTC
>many|TRBJ1-1|TRBV5-1|14|.
CASSPGPRNTEAFF
TGCGCCAGCAGCCCCGGTCCACGGAACACTGAAGCTTTCTTT
>few|TRBJ2-2|TRBV20-1|14|.
CSARLGGITGELFF
TGCAGTGCTAGGTTAGGGGGGATCACCGGGGAGCTGTTTTTT
>.|TRBJ2-7|TRBV4-3|14|TRBD1
CASSHTADRGLQYF
TGCGCCAGCAGCCATACAGCGGACAGGGGGCTGCAGTACTTC
>many|TRBJ1-5|TRBV7-8|13|.
CASGLGDNQPQHF
TGTGCCAGCGGGTTGGGGGACAATCAGCCCCAGCATTTT
>few|TRBJ1-4|TRBV29-1|12|.
CSVFTANEKLFF
TGCAGCGTTTTTACAGCTAATGAAAAACTGTTTTTT
>many|TRBJ1-1|TRBV3-1|15|.
CASSQVAGLNTEAFF
TGTGCCAGCAGCCAAGTGGCAGGACTGAACACTGAAGCTTTCTTT
>.|TRBJ1-1|TRBV7-9|12|.
CASSLIGTEAFF
TGTGCCAGCAGCCTAATAGGGACTGAAGCTTTCTTT
>.|TRBJ1-2|TRBV5-4|17|TRBD1
CASSEPGQGSNSEGYTF
TGTGCCAGCAGCGAACCGGGACAGGGAAGCAATTCGGAAGGCTACACCTTC
>few|TRBJ2-2|TRBV6-1|19|TRBD2
CASSRLGASGSRRGGELFF
TGTGCCAGCAGTCGACTCGGGGCTAGCGGGAGTCGGCGGGGCGGGGAGCTGTTTTTT
>many|TRBJ2-7|TRBV27|15|.
CASSPLADLTYEQYF
TGTGCCAGCAGTCCGTTAGCGGATTTAACCTACGAGCAGTACTTC
>many|TRBJ2-2|TRBV20-1|14|.
CSARLRGTPGELFF
TGCAGTGCTAGATTAAGGGGCACACCCGGGGAGCTGTTTTTT
>.|TRBJ2-5|TRBV5-1|13|.
CASSLNHRETQYF
TGCGCCAGCAGCTTGAACCACAGAGAGACCCAGTACTTC
>many|TRBJ2-7|TRBV3-1|12|.
CASSQGAAEQYF
TGTGCCAGCAGCCAAGGGGCAGCCGAGCAGTACTTC
>many|TRBJ2-1|TRBV20-1|19|TRBD2
CSASSLTGLAGYSYNEQFF
TGCAGTGCTAGTTCTCTCACGGGACTAGCGGGTTACTCCTACAATGAGCAGTTCTTC
>many|TRBJ2-7|TRBV6-1|10|.
CASRPYEQYF
TGTGCCAGCAGGCCCTACGAGCAGTACTTC
>many|TRBJ2-3|TRBV30|13|.
CAWNGEDTDTQYF
TGTGCCTGGAACGGCGAGGACACAGATACGCAGTATTTT
>many|TRBJ2-1|TRBV27|14|.
CASSLIGGQDEQFF
TGTGCCAGCAGTTTAATCGGGGGGCAGGATGAGCAGTTCTTC
>many|TRBJ2-1|TRBV28|15|.
CASSSQGGAFHEQFF
TGTGCCAGCAGTTCCCAGGGGGGGGCCTTCCATGAGCAGTTCTTC
>many|TRBJ1-1|TRBV7-9|14|.
CASSLFGGGTEAFF
TGTGCCAGCAGCTTATTCGGCGGGGGCACTGAAGCTTTCTTT
>few|TRBJ1-1|TRBV28|15|TRBD1
CASSLATGGNTEAFF
TGTGCCAGCAGTTTAGCTACAGGGGGTAACACTGAAGCTTTCTTT
>few|TRBJ1-1|TRBV6-1|12|.
CASKRLNTEAFF
TGTGCCAGCAAAAGGTTGAACACTGAAGCTTTCTTT
>few|TRBJ1-2|TRBV28|15|.
CASSLGTGRLYGYTF
TGTGCCAGCAGTTTGGGGACGGGACGTCTCTATGGCTACACCTTC
>many|TRBJ1-1|TRBV20-1|14|TRBD1
CSAGRQGGETEAFF
TGCAGTGCTGGTCGACAGGGCGGGGAAACTGAAGCTTTCTTT
>many|TRBJ2-6|TRBV9|15|.
CASRRTGSGANVLTF
TGTGCCAGCCGCCGTACAGGGAGTGGGGCCAACGTCCTGACTTTC
>many|TRBJ1-2|TRBV20-1|16|.
CSARDLFGGLEGGYTF
TGCAGTGCTAGAGATCTGTTCGGGGGGCTGGAGGGTGGCTACACCTTC
>many|TRBJ1-5|TRBV9|13|.
CASSVVCNQPQHF
TGTGCCAGCAGCGTAGTCTGCAATCAGCCCCAGCATTTT
>many|TRBJ2-1|TRBV7-9|14|.
CASSPALLFGEQFF
TGTGCCAGCAGCCCCGCCCTGTTGTTTGGTGAGCAGTTCTTC
>many|TRBJ2-5|TRBV15|14|.
CATSRDPGGETQYF
TGTGCCACCAGCAGAGATCCCGGAGGAGAGACCCAGTACTTC
>few|TRBJ2-1|TRBV25-1|15|.
CASSELGESYNEQFF
TGTGCCAGCAGTGAATTGGGGGAGAGTTACAATGAGCAGTTCTTC
>few|TRBJ2-1|TRBV5-6|16|TRBD2
CASSLPGTSGDNEQFF
TGTGCCAGCAGCTTGCCGGGGACTAGCGGGGACAATGAGCAGTTCTTC
>few|TRBJ1-2|TRBV20-1|12|.
CSALAVNYGYTF
TGCAGTGCTCTCGCCGTCAACTATGGCTACACCTTC
>.|TRBJ1-5|TRBV2|13|.
CASSEDRQWAQHF
TGTGCCAGCAGTGAAGATAGGCAATGGGCCCAGCATTTT
>few|TRBJ2-2|TRBV7-3|15|.
CASSLMGQNTGELFF
TGTGCCAGCAGCTTAATGGGTCAGAACACCGGGGAGCTGTTTTTT
>.|TRBJ2-3|TRBV15|16|TRBD1
CATSRDRTGSTDTQYF
TGTGCCACCAGCAGAGATCGGACAGGGTCCACAGATACGCAGTATTTT
>few|TRBJ1-2|TRBV18|15|TRBD1
CASSLTGDANYGYTF
TGTGCCAGCTCCCTGACAGGGGACGCTAACTATGGCTACACCTTC
>.|TRBJ2-5|TRBV7-7|19|.
CASSLDDGVWDTTQETQYF
TGTGCCAGCAGCCTAGACGACGGGGTGTGGGACACAACCCAAGAGACCCAGTACTTC
>many|TRBJ2-7|TRBV28|14|TRBD1
CASSLPDRALEQYF
TGTGCCAGCAGTTTACCCGACAGGGCCCTCGAGCAGTACTTC